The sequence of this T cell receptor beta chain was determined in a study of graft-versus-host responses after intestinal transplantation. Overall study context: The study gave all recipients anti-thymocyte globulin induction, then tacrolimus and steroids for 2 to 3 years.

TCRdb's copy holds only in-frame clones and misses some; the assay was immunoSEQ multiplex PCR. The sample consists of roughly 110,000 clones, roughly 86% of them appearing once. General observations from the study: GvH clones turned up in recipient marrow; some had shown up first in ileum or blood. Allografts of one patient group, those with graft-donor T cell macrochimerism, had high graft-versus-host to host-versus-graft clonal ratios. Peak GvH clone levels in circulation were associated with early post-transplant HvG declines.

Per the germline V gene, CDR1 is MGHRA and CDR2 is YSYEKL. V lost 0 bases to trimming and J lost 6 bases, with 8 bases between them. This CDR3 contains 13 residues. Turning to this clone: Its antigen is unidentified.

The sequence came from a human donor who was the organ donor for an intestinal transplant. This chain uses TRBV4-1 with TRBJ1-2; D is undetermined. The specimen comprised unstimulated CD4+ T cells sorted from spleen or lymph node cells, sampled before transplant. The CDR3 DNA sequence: TGCGCCAGCAGCCAAGATTGGTTTGATGGCTACACCTTC. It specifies CASSQDWFDGYTF.